This TCR beta chain is drawn from a study of blood T cell repertoires in COVID-19. Across the whole study: Acute and convalescent COVID-19 specimens originated in the United States, Italy and Spain. PBMCs, B-cell-depleted T cells, or T cells provided the cDNA or gDNA that made up the material.

The CDR3 totals 13 residues. Germline V gene sequence: CDR1 SEHNR, CDR2 FQNEAQ (reference sequence). With 3 bases removed from V and 5 bases from J, the gap between germline ends came to 10 bases. In the original processing: Amplifying reference gene primers gave estimates of nucleated cell counts. Sequencing was performed with immunoSEQ multiplex PCR; in TCRdb, only in-frame clones are kept and a portion is missing. D and trimming come from the DNA, and the V and J calls and clone size come from that table. The sample has 200,000 to 300,000 clones; more than 80% are singletons. Sequencing was done on a sample of peripheral blood. This TCR derives from a human donor in a cohort sampled during active COVID-19. This chain joins TRBV7-9 and TRBJ2-5; weak D call: TRBD1 (7 bases). The CDR3 reads CASSLEGAETQYF. The CDR3 coding sequence is TGTGCCAGCAGCTTGGAGGGGGCTGAGACCCAGTACTTC.